The following is a T cell receptor (beta chain) sequence with its context. Its antigen is unidentified. At the DNA level, this CDR3 is encoded by other sequences in the same sample as well. This CDR3 comprises 14 residues. V lost 10 bases and J 1 base, leaving 14 bases between the germline ends. In germline, CDR1 is MNHNS, CDR2 SASEGT. This sample is part of a study of immune evolution from preneoplasia to lung adenocarcinoma. The data were produced by immunoSEQ multiplex PCR, yet TCRdb's version contains in-frame clones alone and is incomplete. The sample lists over 9,000 clones, roughly 83% seen once, with approximately 10% in the top ten. Study-level results: Later-stage lesions appeared to have more T cells, more diversity, less clonality.

Patient tissue came from resections in Japan or China, 2014–2017. The receptor's source is an older donor with lung adenocarcinoma. The gene calls are TRBV6-1 and TRBJ1-5, with D unclear. Sequenced input: FFPE minimally invasive lung adenocarcinoma tissue. The CDR3 sequence: CATALSGSNQPQHF. The CDR3 DNA reads TGTGCCACCGCCCTCTCGGGGAGCAATCAGCCCCAGCATTTT.